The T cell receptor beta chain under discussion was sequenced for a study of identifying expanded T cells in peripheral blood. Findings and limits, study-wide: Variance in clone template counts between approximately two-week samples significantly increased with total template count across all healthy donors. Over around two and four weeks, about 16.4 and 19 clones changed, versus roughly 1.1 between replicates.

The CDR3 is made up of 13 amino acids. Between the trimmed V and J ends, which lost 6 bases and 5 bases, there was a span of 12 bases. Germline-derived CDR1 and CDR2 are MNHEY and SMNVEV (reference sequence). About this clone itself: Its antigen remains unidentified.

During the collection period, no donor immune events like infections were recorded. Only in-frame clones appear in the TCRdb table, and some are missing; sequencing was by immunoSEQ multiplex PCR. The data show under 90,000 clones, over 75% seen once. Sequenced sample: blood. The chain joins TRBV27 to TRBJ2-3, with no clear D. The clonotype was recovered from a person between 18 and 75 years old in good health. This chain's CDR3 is CASRSRHGDTQYF. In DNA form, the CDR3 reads TGTGCCAGCAGATCGCGGCATGGAGATACGCAGTATTTT.